Each of the 20 T cell receptor beta chains below was sequenced from the same sample in a study of cytomegalovirus exposure and HLA in healthy donors. Amplification used 60 Vbeta primers and 13 Jbeta primers. Sequencing used immunoSEQ multiplex PCR; TCRdb keeps in-frame clones, though not all of them. The sample shows 69,000 or so clones, 74% of them seen only once. Specimen: PBMCs. The receptors were sampled from a woman between 55 and 75 years old in good health and CMV-seropositive.

V usage is TRBV6-5 and J usage is TRBJ2-7; 8 nucleotides align to TRBD2. This CDR3 spans 15 amino acids. Germline trimming cut 4 bases from V and 6 bases from J; bases unmatched to any gene: 11. Germline V gives CDR1 MNHEY, CDR2 SVGAGI. In DNA form, the CDR3 reads TGTGCCAGCAGTTCTACCCCACGGGGGGGTGGCGAGCAGTACTTC. This codes for CASSSTPRGGGEQYF.

V is TRBV5-1 and J is TRBJ1-2, with D possibly TRBD1 on 5 matching bases. Germline assignment: CDR1 SGHRS and CDR2 YFSETQ. This CDR3 region has 13 residues. V gave up 0 bases and J gave up 8 bases, with 11 bases separating them. The CDR3 bases are TGCGCCAGCAGCTTGGCCGGGGGGAACGGCTACACCTTC. Translating gives CASSLAGGNGYTF. Complete variable domain (other parts from reference TRBV5-1 and TRBJ1-2): KAGVTQTPRYLIKTRGQQVTLSCSPISGHRSVSWYQQTPGQGLQFLFEYFSETQRNKGNFPGRFSGRQFSNSRSEMNVSTLELGDSALYLCASSLAGGNGYTFGSGTRLTVV.

The V call is TRBV5-1, the J call TRBJ1-2; D unresolved. The germline V and J ends were trimmed by 6 bases and 6 bases, with 21 bases remaining between them. This CDR3 spans 15 amino acids. Per the germline V gene, CDR1 is SGHRS and CDR2 is YFSETQ. The CDR3 DNA sequence: TGCGCCAGCACCTGGGCCCCAAAACGCGGGGATGGCTACACCTTC. Encoded protein: CASTWAPKRGDGYTF.

The chain combines TRBV30 with TRBJ2-5, with a weak D call TRBD2 (5 bases). This CDR3 region has 14 residues. Germline V gene lookup returns CDR1 GTSNPN and CDR2 SVGIG (reference sequence). V lost 0 bases to trimming and J lost 4 bases, with 12 bases between them. The CDR3 DNA is TGTGCCTGGAGTGTGGTGGAGGTGCCAGAGACCCAGTACTTC. It encodes CAWSVVEVPETQYF.

The chain has TRBV7-3 and TRBJ1-1; perhaps TRBD1 as D (6 bases). The CDR3 spans 16 residues. In germline, CDR1 is SGHTA, CDR2 FQGTGA. V was cut by 5 bases and J by 10 bases, with 26 bases left in between. CDR3 DNA: TGTGCCAGCAGCCTTACAGGGCCGGGAGGCTACGGAGGAGCTTTCTTT. It specifies CASSLTGPGGYGGAFF.

The rearrangement uses TRBV19 and TRBJ1-2; no clear D gene. The CDR3 totals 13 residues. The ends were cut back, 5 bases at V and 5 bases at J, with 12 bases in the middle. Per germline, CDR1 LNHDA and CDR2 SQIVND (reference sequence). The chain's CDR3 is CASSAGATYGYTF. The CDR3, as DNA: TGTGCCAGTAGTGCGGGCGCGACGTATGGCTACACCTTC.

Note on this clone: Other nucleotide sequences in the sample specify the same CDR3. CDR3 region: CASSYSGLAAKNIQYF. For the CDR3, the DNA is TGTGCCAGCAGTTACTCCGGACTAGCGGCCAAAAACATTCAGTACTTC. The chain carries TRBV6-5 and TRBJ2-4, with TRBD2 matching 9 bases. From germline, CDR1 is MNHEY and CDR2 SVGAGI. J lost 1 base, V lost 0 bases, and 1 base had no gene match. The CDR3 covers 16 residues.

V usage is TRBV6-1 and J usage is TRBJ2-5; 10 bases match TRBD2. This CDR3 has 15 residues. Trimming cost V 4 bases and J 4 bases; bases outside gene matches: 6. Germline values: CDR1 MNHNS, CDR2 SASEGT. CDR3 in DNA: TGTGCCAGCAGTGTAACTAGCGGGGTTCGAGAGACCCAGTACTTC. Translated: CASSVTSGVRETQYF.

This clone has just one count. This chain uses TRBV7-9 with TRBJ2-5; 7 bases map to TRBD2. Germline CDR1 and CDR2: SEHNR and FQNEAQ (reference sequence). The CDR3 extends over 14 amino acids. Losses at the gene ends were 5 bases for V and 1 base for J; bases not matched to a gene: 4. The CDR3 nucleotides read TGTGCCAGCAGCCTTTCGGGGGGCCAAGAGACCCAGTACTTC. This gives the protein CASSLSGGQETQYF.

This clone was observed a handful of times. The chain joins TRBV2 to TRBJ1-5, with 9 bases matching TRBD1. J gave up 5 bases and V 6 bases, and 11 bases lay outside the gene matches. Germline loops: CDR1 SNHLY, CDR2 FYNNEI. The CDR3 spans 16 residues. CDR3: CASRRGTGKEDQPQHF. The CDR3 region has the DNA TGTGCCAGCAGGAGAGGGACAGGGAAGGAGGATCAGCCCCAGCATTTT.

The chain has TRBV9 and TRBJ1-1; possibly TRBD1 for D (5 bases). The CDR3 has 14 amino acids. Germline CDR1 reads SGDLS; CDR2 reads YYNGEE. V lost 0 bases and J 1 base, leaving 7 bases between the germline ends. CDR3 sequence reads: CASSVGQGNTEAFF. CDR3 DNA sequence: TGTGCCAGCAGCGTAGGCCAGGGGAACACTGAAGCTTTCTTT. Filled out from reference TRBV9 and TRBJ1-1, the complete variable domain reads DSGVTQTPKHLITATGQRVTLRCSPRSGDLSVYWYQQSLDQGLQFLIQYYNGEERAKGNILERFSAQQFPDLHSELNLSSLELGDSALYFCASSVGQGNTEAFFGQGTRLTVV.

This clone occurred once. The chain joins TRBV6-1 to TRBJ1-5; TRBD1 matches at 12 bases. Germline CDR1 MNHNS, CDR2 SASEGT. V gave up 3 bases and J gave up 2 bases; unmatched junction bases: 11. The length of the CDR3 is 19 residues. CDR3 sequence reads: CASSDGHPGQGAGNQPQHF. CDR3 bases: TGTGCCAGCAGTGACGGGCACCCGGGACAGGGGGCTGGCAATCAGCCCCAGCATTTT.

The chain joins TRBV30 to TRBJ1-2, with D tentatively TRBD1 (5 bases). The germline CDR1 and CDR2 sequences are GTSNPN and SVGIG (reference sequence). Trimming took 5 bases from V and 4 from J, leaving 11 bases between them. The CDR3 length is 12 residues. CDR3 loop: CAWWTTLYGYTF. DNA of the CDR3: TGTGCCTGGTGGACAACGCTCTATGGCTACACCTTC.

This sequence joins TRBV4-1 and TRBJ2-7, with 10 bases that match TRBD2. This CDR3 is 15 amino acids long. The germline CDR1 and CDR2 sequences are MGHRA and YSYEKL. After removal of 3 bases from V and 6 bases from J, the junction contained 8 bases not matched to a gene. The CDR3 DNA sequence: TGCGCCAGCAGCCACGAAGCGGGGGGGCCGAGCGAGCAGTACTTC. Translated, it gives CASSHEAGGPSEQYF.

The chain employs TRBV19 and TRBJ2-1; 9 bases are a match to TRBD2. Germline-derived CDR1 and CDR2 are LNHDA and SQIVND (reference sequence). V shed 4 bases, J shed 7 bases, and the junction held 8 bases outside the gene matches. The CDR3 has 15 amino acids. CDR3 in amino acids: CASSTGLARGNEQFF. CDR3 in DNA: TGTGCCAGTAGTACCGGACTAGCGAGAGGGAATGAGCAGTTCTTC.

The V gene is TRBV6-1, the J gene TRBJ2-1; D gene uncertain. Germline V gives CDR1 MNHNS, CDR2 SASEGT. V lost 8 bases to trimming and J lost 10 bases, with 21 bases between them. The length of the CDR3 is 14 residues. The CDR3 here is CASQTKPLGPEQFF. CDR3 bases: TGTGCCAGCCAAACAAAACCCCTAGGTCCCGAGCAGTTCTTC.

This chain links TRBV19 with TRBJ2-1; 7 bases are a match to TRBD2. Germline CDR1 and CDR2: LNHDA and SQIVND (reference sequence). Unmatched junction bases numbered 2, after V lost 3 bases and J lost 0 bases. This CDR3 spans 15 amino acids. CDR3 residues: CASSILAASYNEQFF. For the CDR3, the DNA is TGTGCCAGTAGTATTCTAGCGGCCTCCTACAATGAGCAGTTCTTC. Combining the CDR3 with reference TRBV19 and TRBJ2-1 gives the whole variable domain DGGITQSPKYLFRKEGQNVTLSCEQNLNHDAMYWYRQDPGQGLRLIYYSQIVNDFQKGDIAEGYSVSREKKESFPLTVTSAQKNPTAFYLCASSILAASYNEQFFGPGTRLTVL.

The chain has TRBV2 and TRBJ2-7; the match to TRBD2 covers 7 bases. V shed 6 bases, J shed 2 bases, and the junction held 10 bases outside the gene matches. The germline gives CDR1 SNHLY, CDR2 FYNNEI. The CDR3 is made up of 15 amino acids. The CDR3 bases are TGTGCCAGCAGGTCCCGGGGGGACTGGGCCTACGAGCAGTACTTC. Protein: CASRSRGDWAYEQYF.

The V gene is TRBV6-1, the J gene TRBJ2-7, with 9 nucleotides matching TRBD1. The CDR3 covers 14 residues. CDR1 and CDR2 from the germline V gene are MNHNS and SASEGT. With 8 bases clipped from V and 0 bases from J, the junction kept 5 bases outside the gene matches. For the CDR3, the DNA is TGTGCCAGCTATGGACAGGGGAACTCCTACGAGCAGTACTTC. Its translation: CASYGQGNSYEQYF.

This clone has a handful of counts. The chain couples TRBV5-8 to TRBJ1-5; TRBD1 is a possible D gene (5 bases). This CDR3 has 15 amino acids. Germline CDR1 is SGHTS and CDR2 is YDEGEE. Trimming took 4 bases from V and 9 from J, leaving 20 bases between them. CDR3 DNA: TGTGCCAGCAGCGGCCGGGGCCGTCAAGCGGGGCCCCAGCATTTT. Translation gives CASSGRGRQAGPQHF.